The rows below give T cell receptor beta chains drawn from one sample of a study of blood T cell repertoires in COVID-19. TCRdb's copy holds only in-frame clones and misses some; the assay was immunoSEQ multiplex PCR. The table has approximately 240,000 clones, just under 85% seen once. Source material: peripheral blood. These TCRs come from a man aged 50 to 60 with acute or convalescent COVID-19. Each CDR3 is given with its conserved first and last residue. D genes are given only for firm matches. Some rows mark clone size as missing; the rest say once, few, many or name a class of expanded clone.

j_gene: TRBJ1-1
v_gene: TRBV30
abundance: .
d_gene: TRBD1
CDR3nt: TGTGCCTGGCGGACAGGACCCGCGACGGCTTTCTTT
CDR3aa: CAWRTGPATAFF

j_gene: TRBJ1-1
v_gene: TRBV19
abundance: .
d_gene: TRBD1
CDR3nt: TGTGCCAGTAGTAGTAGGGTGACAGGGTGGCGATCTGAAGCTTTCTTT
CDR3aa: CASSSRVTGWRSEAFF

j_gene: TRBJ1-1
v_gene: TRBV7-6
abundance: .
d_gene: .
CDR3nt: TGTGCCAGCAGCTTAGCGCAAGGGGGACGCATGAACACTGAAGCTTTCTTT
CDR3aa: CASSLAQGGRMNTEAFF

j_gene: TRBJ1-2
v_gene: TRBV30
abundance: .
d_gene: .
CDR3nt: TGTGCCTGGAGCGAACAGAGCCTTTATGGCTACACCTTC
CDR3aa: CAWSEQSLYGYTF

j_gene: TRBJ1-5
v_gene: TRBV6-1
abundance: .
d_gene: .
CDR3nt: TGTGCCAGCAGTGAAGCCTTACAGGGCAATCAGCCCCAGCATTTT
CDR3aa: CASSEALQGNQPQHF

j_gene: TRBJ2-2
v_gene: TRBV27
abundance: .
d_gene: .
CDR3nt: TGTGCCAGCAGCCACGGAGCGGCCGGGGAGCTGTTTTTT
CDR3aa: CASSHGAAGELFF

j_gene: TRBJ2-2
v_gene: TRBV9
abundance: .
d_gene: TRBD2
CDR3nt: TGTGCCAGCAGCTCAGCGGGAAACACCGGGGAGCTGTTTTTT
CDR3aa: CASSSAGNTGELFF

j_gene: TRBJ1-3
v_gene: TRBV7-9
abundance: .
d_gene: .
CDR3nt: TGTGCCAGCAGCGTATCCCCAGGTTCTGGAAACACCATATATTTT
CDR3aa: CASSVSPGSGNTIYF

j_gene: TRBJ1-5
v_gene: TRBV10-3
abundance: once
d_gene: .
CDR3nt: TGTGCCACTCAAATAGCGGGGTCGCCCCAGCATTTT
CDR3aa: CATQIAGSPQHF

j_gene: TRBJ2-3
v_gene: TRBV5-1
abundance: .
d_gene: .
CDR3nt: TGCGCCAGCAGGGTTAGGACACTCAGCACAGATACGCAGTATTTT
CDR3aa: CASRVRTLSTDTQYF

j_gene: TRBJ2-6
v_gene: TRBV11-2
abundance: .
d_gene: .
CDR3nt: TGTGCCAGCAGCCCCAGCGTGAGTGGGGCCAACGTCCTGACTTTC
CDR3aa: CASSPSVSGANVLTF

j_gene: TRBJ2-2
v_gene: TRBV29-1
abundance: .
d_gene: TRBD2
CDR3nt: TGCAGCGTTGAATCGGGGGGGAACACCGGGGAGCTGTTTTTT
CDR3aa: CSVESGGNTGELFF

j_gene: TRBJ2-4
v_gene: TRBV30
abundance: .
d_gene: TRBD1
CDR3nt: TGTGCCTGGAGACAGGGGATAAACATTCAGTACTTC
CDR3aa: CAWRQGINIQYF

j_gene: TRBJ2-2
v_gene: TRBV24-1
abundance: .
d_gene: TRBD1
CDR3nt: TGTGCCACCAGCGAACAGGGGATTGACACCGGGGAGCTGTTTTTT
CDR3aa: CATSEQGIDTGELFF

j_gene: TRBJ2-7
v_gene: TRBV7-9
abundance: .
d_gene: TRBD2
CDR3nt: TGTGCCAGCAGCTTAGTCCCGCGGCGGGAGTCGTCGGGGGAGCAGTACTTC
CDR3aa: CASSLVPRRESSGEQYF

j_gene: TRBJ2-1
v_gene: TRBV6-9
abundance: once
d_gene: .
CDR3nt: TGTGCCAGCAGCCCGACCCAGGGGGGTGAGCAGTTCTTC
CDR3aa: CASSPTQGGEQFF

j_gene: TRBJ2-7
v_gene: TRBV27
abundance: .
d_gene: .
CDR3nt: TGTGCCAGCAGTTGGTCTATCTCCTACGAGCAGTACTTC
CDR3aa: CASSWSISYEQYF

j_gene: TRBJ1-4
v_gene: TRBV4-1
abundance: .
d_gene: TRBD1
CDR3nt: TGCGCCAGCAGCCAAACCGGGACAGCATATGAAAAACTGTTTTTT
CDR3aa: CASSQTGTAYEKLFF

j_gene: TRBJ2-5
v_gene: TRBV24-1
abundance: .
d_gene: TRBD1
CDR3nt: TGTGCCACCAGACCGGGACAGGGAACTCGGGAGACCCAGTACTTC
CDR3aa: CATRPGQGTRETQYF

j_gene: TRBJ1-2
v_gene: TRBV5-1
abundance: .
d_gene: .
CDR3nt: TGCGCCAGCAGCTTCGAGGGAGGGGGAATCTATGGCTACACCTTC
CDR3aa: CASSFEGGGIYGYTF

j_gene: TRBJ1-2
v_gene: TRBV5-4
abundance: .
d_gene: TRBD1
CDR3nt: TGTGCCAGCAGCTACCGGGACAGGAGCTACTATGGCTACACCTTC
CDR3aa: CASSYRDRSYYGYTF

j_gene: TRBJ1-6
v_gene: TRBV10-3
abundance: .
d_gene: TRBD1
CDR3nt: TGTGCCATCAGCAACCAAGCGAGACAGGGGTCGTCACCCCTCCACTTT
CDR3aa: CAISNQARQGSSPLHF

j_gene: TRBJ1-4
v_gene: TRBV24-1
abundance: .
d_gene: TRBD1
CDR3nt: TGTGCCACCAGTGATCATGGGGACAGTGAAAAACTGTTTTTT
CDR3aa: CATSDHGDSEKLFF

j_gene: TRBJ2-7
v_gene: TRBV19
abundance: .
d_gene: .
CDR3nt: TGTGCCAGTAGTAGAAGCGACAGGAACTCCTACGAGCAGTACTTT
CDR3aa: CASSRSDRNSYEQYF

j_gene: TRBJ1-2
v_gene: TRBV7-9
abundance: few
d_gene: TRBD1
CDR3nt: TGTGCCAGCAGCCGACAGGGGTTGTATGGCTACACCTTC
CDR3aa: CASSRQGLYGYTF

j_gene: TRBJ2-1
v_gene: TRBV5-1
abundance: once
d_gene: TRBD1
CDR3nt: TGCGCCAGCAGCTCTCAGGGGGTTACGTACAATGAGCAGTTCTTC
CDR3aa: CASSSQGVTYNEQFF

j_gene: TRBJ2-3
v_gene: TRBV7-3
abundance: .
d_gene: TRBD2
CDR3nt: TGTGCCAGCAACCAGGGACTAGCGAGCACAGATACGCAGTATTTT
CDR3aa: CASNQGLASTDTQYF

j_gene: TRBJ2-1
v_gene: TRBV7-9
abundance: .
d_gene: .
CDR3nt: TGTGCCAGCAGCCCTCCCTCGGACACCCTCAATGAGCAGTTCTTC
CDR3aa: CASSPPSDTLNEQFF

j_gene: TRBJ2-5
v_gene: TRBV5-1
abundance: .
d_gene: TRBD1
CDR3nt: TGCGCCAGTACCCGGGACAGGGGAACGGGGGAGACCCAGTACTTC
CDR3aa: CASTRDRGTGETQYF

j_gene: TRBJ2-1
v_gene: TRBV12-3/TRBV12-4
abundance: .
d_gene: .
CDR3nt: TGTGCCAGCAGTTTAGAAGGGGGGCAGTTCTTC
CDR3aa: CASSLEGGQFF

j_gene: TRBJ2-3
v_gene: TRBV5-1
abundance: .
d_gene: .
CDR3nt: TGCGCCAGCAGCTTGGGGACTACTAGCACAGATACGCAGTATTTT
CDR3aa: CASSLGTTSTDTQYF

j_gene: TRBJ1-2
v_gene: TRBV28
abundance: few
d_gene: .
CDR3nt: TGTGCCAGCAGTTCTGGCTCCGGGAAGGCTAACTATGGCTACACCTTC
CDR3aa: CASSSGSGKANYGYTF

j_gene: TRBJ2-1
v_gene: TRBV13
abundance: .
d_gene: .
CDR3nt: TGTGCCAGCAGCCTGGGACTTTCCTCCTACAATGAGCAGTTCTTC
CDR3aa: CASSLGLSSYNEQFF

j_gene: TRBJ1-2
v_gene: TRBV28
abundance: once
d_gene: .
CDR3nt: TGTGCCAGCAGTTCCGCCTCACAGACGATATATGGCTACACCTTC
CDR3aa: CASSSASQTIYGYTF

j_gene: TRBJ2-5
v_gene: TRBV11-3
abundance: .
d_gene: TRBD2
CDR3nt: TGTGCCAGCAGCTTAGGTGATCGGGCTAGCGGGGCCTCCACGGGGACCCAGTACTTC
CDR3aa: CASSLGDRASGASTGTQYF

j_gene: TRBJ2-1
v_gene: TRBV29-1
abundance: .
d_gene: .
CDR3nt: TGCAGCGTTGAAGATGTGAGGGCTGAGCAGTTCTTC
CDR3aa: CSVEDVRAEQFF

j_gene: TRBJ1-1
v_gene: TRBV15
abundance: .
d_gene: .
CDR3nt: TGTGCCACCAGCAAGTCAGAGAACACTGAAGCTTTCTTT
CDR3aa: CATSKSENTEAFF

j_gene: TRBJ2-3
v_gene: TRBV28
abundance: .
d_gene: TRBD1
CDR3nt: TGTGCCAGCAGGGGACAGGGGACGACAGATACGCAGTATTTT
CDR3aa: CASRGQGTTDTQYF

j_gene: TRBJ1-4
v_gene: TRBV7-6
abundance: .
d_gene: .
CDR3nt: TGTGCCAGCAGCTTAGTTGTGGGCGCAACTAATGAAAAACTGTTTTTT
CDR3aa: CASSLVVGATNEKLFF

j_gene: TRBJ1-1
v_gene: TRBV10-1
abundance: .
d_gene: TRBD1
CDR3nt: TGCGCCAGCAGTCGGGACAGGGGGAGAACTGAAGCTTTCTTT
CDR3aa: CASSRDRGRTEAFF

j_gene: TRBJ2-2
v_gene: TRBV3-1/TRBV3-2
abundance: .
d_gene: .
CDR3nt: TGTGCCAGCAGCCAAGGCGGGGAGGGGGCCGGGGAGCTGTTTTTT
CDR3aa: CASSQGGEGAGELFF

j_gene: TRBJ1-1
v_gene: TRBV18
abundance: once
d_gene: TRBD1
CDR3nt: TGTGCCAGCTCATTCGGGACAGGGGGAGACACTGAAGCTTTCTTT
CDR3aa: CASSFGTGGDTEAFF

j_gene: TRBJ1-5
v_gene: TRBV19
abundance: .
d_gene: TRBD1
CDR3nt: TGTGCCAGCGGGACAGGTCATCAGCCCCAGCATTTT
CDR3aa: CASGTGHQPQHF

j_gene: TRBJ1-4
v_gene: TRBV2
abundance: .
d_gene: .
CDR3nt: TGTGCCAGCGTCCTTGGGGGCAGGGACGAAAAACTGTTTTTT
CDR3aa: CASVLGGRDEKLFF

j_gene: TRBJ1-4
v_gene: TRBV15
abundance: .
d_gene: .
CDR3nt: TGTGCCACCAGCAGCGGACTGCAGTCCGAAAAACTGTTTTTT
CDR3aa: CATSSGLQSEKLFF

j_gene: TRBJ2-1
v_gene: TRBV5-1
abundance: .
d_gene: .
CDR3nt: TGCGCCAGCAGCTTGGGAGGGGGCTCCTACAATGAGCAGTTCTTC
CDR3aa: CASSLGGGSYNEQFF